The TCR beta chain under discussion was sequenced for a study of blood T cell repertoires in COVID-19. This CDR3 region has 14 residues. V was trimmed by 3 bases and J by 6 bases, leaving 17 bases between them. Germline values: CDR1 GTSNPN, CDR2 SVGIG (reference sequence). In the authors' methods: Estimation of nucleated cell counts relied on the amplification of reference gene primers. Produced via immunoSEQ multiplex PCR; TCRdb's table is partial and in-frame only. The V and J calls and clone size come from that table; D and trimming were worked out from the DNA. The profile shows 200,000 to 250,000 clones, approximately 85% of them singletons. Only one count was recorded for this clone.

The chain joins TRBV30 to TRBJ1-1; unclear D gene. This sequence was found in a woman in her seventies with COVID-19, enrolled during active disease. Specimen: peripheral blood. The CDR3 is CAWSRVGFPAEAFF. In nucleotides, the CDR3 is TGTGCCTGGAGCCGTGTGGGCTTCCCGGCTGAAGCTTTCTTT.